The T cell receptor (beta chain) described here comes from a study of blood T cell repertoires in COVID-19. Sequenced by immunoSEQ multiplex PCR; TCRdb stores in-frame clones only, minus some. Among about 110,000 clones listed, more than 65% were seen once. CDR1 MGHRA and CDR2 YSYEKL come from the germline V gene. The V and J ends lost 3 bases and 1 base, in that order; junction bases with no gene match: 3. This CDR3 region has 15 residues. The clonotype was recovered from an elderly woman with active or convalescent COVID-19. The rearrangement links TRBV4-1 to TRBJ2-7; 10 nucleotides line up with TRBD2. Specimen: peripheral blood. CDR3 DNA sequence: TGCGCCAGCAGCCACCTAGCGGGAGTGTCCTACGAGCAGTACTTC. Encoded protein: CASSHLAGVSYEQYF.